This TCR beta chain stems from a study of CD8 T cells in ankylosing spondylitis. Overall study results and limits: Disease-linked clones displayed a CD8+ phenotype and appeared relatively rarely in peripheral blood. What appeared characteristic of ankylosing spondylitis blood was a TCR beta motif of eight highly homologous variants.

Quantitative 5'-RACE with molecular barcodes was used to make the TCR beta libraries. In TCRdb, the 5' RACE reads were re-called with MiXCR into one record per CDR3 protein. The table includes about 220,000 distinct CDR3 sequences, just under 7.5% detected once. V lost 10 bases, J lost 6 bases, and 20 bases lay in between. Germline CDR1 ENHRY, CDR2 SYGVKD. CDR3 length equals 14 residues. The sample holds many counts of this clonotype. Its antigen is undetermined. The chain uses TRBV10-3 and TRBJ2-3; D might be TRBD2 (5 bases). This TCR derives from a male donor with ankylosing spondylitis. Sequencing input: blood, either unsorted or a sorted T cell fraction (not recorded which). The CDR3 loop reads CATQEALVRDTQYF. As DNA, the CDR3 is TGTGCCACCCAGGAGGCCCTCGTCAGGGATACGCAGTATTTT.